Shown below are 17 T cell receptor beta chains from a single sample sequenced in a study of blood T cell repertoires in COVID-19. Measured with immunoSEQ multiplex PCR; TCRdb has only the in-frame clones, and not every one. In the table there are fewer than 150,000 clones, 80% to 90% of which are singletons. Specimen: peripheral blood. These receptors were taken from a woman aged 45-59 years with active or convalescent COVID-19.

A remark on this clone: Other nucleotide sequences from this sample produce the same CDR3. The chain recombines TRBV12-3 or TRBV12-4 with TRBJ1-1; 7 nucleotides agree with TRBD1. Trimming removed 5 bases from V and 1 base from J; junction bases left unmatched: 1. CDR3 length: 13 amino acids. In DNA form, the CDR3 reads TGTGCCAGCAGTCGACAGGGGAACACTGAAGCTTTCTTT. Protein sequence: CASSRQGNTEAFF.

V is TRBV2 and J is TRBJ2-1; 15 bases match TRBD2. J was trimmed by 3 bases and V by 5 bases; bases with no gene match: 8. CDR3 length: 18 amino acids. The germline CDR1 and CDR2 sequences are SNHLY and FYNNEI. The CDR3 sequence: CASSSPRTSGRGYNEQFF. DNA of the CDR3: TGTGCCAGCAGTTCTCCGAGGACTAGCGGGAGGGGCTACAATGAGCAGTTCTTC.

The chain uses TRBV7-9 and TRBJ2-1; D unclear. V was clipped by 5 bases and J by 7 bases, with 9 bases between them. In germline, CDR1 is SEHNR, CDR2 FQNEAQ (reference sequence). This CDR3 is 12 amino acids long. The CDR3 DNA follows: TGTGCCAGCAGCCTCGACTTGAATGAGCAGTTCTTC. Encoded protein: CASSLDLNEQFF.

This sequence joins TRBV4-2 and TRBJ1-6; 7 positions match TRBD1. V trimming: 0 bases; J trimming: 8 bases; junction bases outside the gene matches: 7. Germline V gene data show CDR1 as LGHNA and CDR2 as YNFKEQ. This CDR3 contains 16 residues. The CDR3 DNA is TGTGCCAGCAGCCAAGATATCGCGACAGGGTATTCACCCCTCCACTTT. This translates into CASSQDIATGYSPLHF.

The gene calls are TRBV7-9 and TRBJ2-3, with 11 bases that match TRBD2. J was trimmed by 9 bases and V by 2 bases; bases with no gene match: 10. Germline V gives CDR1 SEHNR, CDR2 FQNEAQ (reference sequence). CDR3 size: 16 residues. The DNA for the CDR3 is TGTGCCAGCAGCTTAAAGACTAGCGGGACCCCCCGGACGCAGTATTTT. The encoded protein is CASSLKTSGTPRTQYF.

The chain is built from TRBV7-6 and TRBJ2-5; 10 bases agree with TRBD2. The V gene's germline CDR1 is SGHVS and CDR2 FNYEAQ. Trimming cost V 5 bases and J 5 bases; bases outside gene matches: 8. There are 15 residues in the CDR3. The CDR3: CASSPLAGVAETQYF. Written as DNA, the CDR3 is TGTGCCAGCAGCCCCCTAGCGGGAGTAGCCGAGACCCAGTACTTC.

The CDR3: CASSDPYEQYF. The CDR3 bases are TGTGCCAGCAGCGATCCGTACGAGCAGTACTTC. V and J are TRBV9 and TRBJ2-7, with unresolved D. This CDR3 is 11 amino acids long. Germline V lookup: CDR1 SGDLS, CDR2 YYNGEE. Trimming stripped 3 bases from V and 4 bases from J, with 5 bases between.

The chain recombines TRBV19 with TRBJ2-1; tentative D call: TRBD1 (6 bases). The V end lost 5 bases, the J end lost 8 bases, and 16 bases lay between the germline ends. The CDR3 contains 14 residues. Per the germline V gene, CDR1 is LNHDA and CDR2 is SQIVND (reference sequence). The CDR3 region has the DNA TGTGCCAGTAGTCCCCAGGGGAGTCAGGATGAGCAGTTCTTC. The encoded protein is CASSPQGSQDEQFF.

A few counts support this clone. This sequence joins TRBV4-2 and TRBJ2-7; 8 bases agree with TRBD1. V lost 4 bases to trimming and J lost 3 bases; unmatched junction nucleotides: 5. CDR3 length: 14 amino acids. CDR1 and CDR2 (germline): LGHNA, YNFKEQ. CDR3 DNA sequence: TGTGCCAGCAGCCTCACGGGACAGGACTACGAGCAGTACTTC. Translating it yields CASSLTGQDYEQYF.

This rearrangement joins TRBV5-4 to TRBJ2-7, with 11 bases that match TRBD2. Looked up from germline, CDR1 is SGHNT and CDR2 is YYREEE (reference sequence). The CDR3 is 14 residues long. V shed 4 bases, J shed 4 bases, and the junction held 4 bases outside the gene matches. CDR3: CASSAGTSGYEQYF. The CDR3 bases are TGTGCCAGCAGCGCCGGGACTAGCGGATACGAGCAGTACTTC.

This clone was seen just once. V and J are TRBV4-2 and TRBJ2-2, with D unclear. The germline CDR1 and CDR2 sequences are LGHNA and YNFKEQ. V was shortened by 0 bases and J by 0 bases, with 14 bases between the two germline ends. The CDR3 covers 18 residues. The CDR3 DNA is TGTGCCAGCAGCCAAGAAAAATATTCGCGGTCGAACACCGGGGAGCTGTTTTTT. This gives the protein CASSQEKYSRSNTGELFF.

The chain links TRBV29-1 to TRBJ2-7; TRBD1 is a possible D gene (6 bases). This CDR3 region has 14 residues. Per the germline V gene, CDR1 is SQVTM and CDR2 is ANQGSEA. The V end was cut by 1 base, the J end by 1 base, with 11 bases between. CDR3 sequence reads: CSVEARQGSYEQYF. The CDR3 nucleotides are TGCAGCGTTGAAGCCCGGCAGGGGTCCTACGAGCAGTACTTC.

The V and J genes are TRBV5-1 and TRBJ1-1; TRBD1 might be the D (6 bases). The germline V and J ends were trimmed by 0 bases and 4 bases, with 10 bases remaining between them. This CDR3 contains 14 residues. The V gene's germline CDR1 is SGHRS and CDR2 YFSETQ. CDR3 amino acids: CASSLVGGGTEAFF. CDR3 bases: TGCGCCAGCAGCTTGGTTGGGGGCGGCACTGAAGCTTTCTTT.

The chain employs TRBV19 and TRBJ2-3, with a possible D match to TRBD1 (6 bases). V was clipped by 8 bases and J by 5 bases, with 20 bases between them. Germline V gives CDR1 LNHDA, CDR2 SQIVND (reference sequence). This CDR3 comprises 15 residues. CDR3 sequence: CASRDIGVGLDTQYF. The CDR3 DNA reads as TGTGCCAGTCGGGACATCGGAGTGGGTTTAGATACGCAGTATTTT.

The CDR3 reads CASSQRYGYTF. In nucleotides, the CDR3 is TGTGCCAGCAGCCAACGTTATGGCTACACCTTC. The chain recombines TRBV14 with TRBJ1-2, with no clear D. Trimming removed 2 bases from V and 5 bases from J, with 3 bases in between. The CDR3 length is 11 residues. CDR1 and CDR2 (germline): SGHDN, FVKESK. Full variable domain (remainder filled in from reference TRBV14 and TRBJ1-2): EAGVTQFPSHSVIEKGQTVTLRCDPISGHDNLYWYRRVMGKEIKFLLHFVKESKQDESGMPNNRFLAERTGGTYSTLKVQPAELEDSGVYFCASSQRYGYTFGSGTRLTVV.

The chain recombines TRBV6-2 or TRBV6-3 with TRBJ2-1; 9 bases are a match to TRBD2. Germline CDR1 and CDR2: MNHEY and SVGEGT. The CDR3 has 15 amino acids. The V gene end was trimmed by 5 bases and the J gene end by 4 bases; junction bases not matched to a gene: 6. CDR3 region: CASSKAGGPYNEQFF. CDR3 in DNA: TGTGCCAGCAGTAAAGCGGGAGGCCCGTACAATGAGCAGTTCTTC.

CDR3 amino acids: CASSQVDGGYYGYTF. Here the CDR3 DNA reads TGTGCCAGCAGCCAAGTGGACGGAGGATACTATGGCTACACCTTC. The V call is TRBV14, the J call TRBJ1-2; D not resolved. V lost 1 base to trimming and J lost 3 bases, with 12 bases between them. The CDR3 extends over 15 amino acids. Germline CDR1 and CDR2: SGHDN and FVKESK.